Shown below are 2 T cell receptor beta chains from a single sample sequenced in a study of blood T cell repertoires in COVID-19. Sequenced by immunoSEQ multiplex PCR; TCRdb stores in-frame clones only, minus some. The sample records 380,000 or so clones, about 88% being singletons. The sample taken for sequencing was peripheral blood. The receptors come from a woman aged 60 to 75 with COVID-19, enrolled during active disease.

The rearrangement joins TRBV3-1 (or the pseudogene TRBV3-2) to TRBJ2-7; 13 bases agree with TRBD2. Germline CDR1 LGHDT, CDR2 YNNKEL (reference sequence). V lost 5 bases to trimming and J lost 4 bases; unmatched junction nucleotides: 5. The CDR3 is 15 residues long. CDR3 residues: CASSRRTSGGYEQYF. Written as DNA, the CDR3 is TGTGCCAGCAGCAGAAGGACTAGCGGGGGATACGAGCAGTACTTC.

The V call is TRBV7-6, the J call TRBJ1-1; unclear D gene. The germline CDR1 and CDR2 sequences are SGHVS and FNYEAQ. V lost 1 base to trimming and J lost 0 bases, with 9 bases between them. This CDR3 has 15 residues. This CDR3 reads CASSLEGGLNTEAFF. In nucleotides, the CDR3 is TGTGCCAGCAGCTTAGAAGGCGGTTTGAACACTGAAGCTTTCTTT.